This passage covers 20 T cell receptor beta chains from one sample sequenced in a study of T-cell reconstitution after alpha-beta-depleted transplantation in children. The TCRbeta library incorporated unique molecular identifiers. Each CDR3 protein is one row after TCRdb ran MiXCR on the PCR reads. The table lists 550,000 to 600,000 distinct CDR3 sequences, under 30% of them singletons. Here the sequenced sample was PBMCs, mostly from graft donor cells, taken 360 days after TCRalphabeta/CD19-depleted stem cell transplant. These receptors were taken from a boy under three years old who had a stem cell transplant for acute myeloid leukemia, so the T cells may come from the graft donor.

This clonotype was seen many times. V usage is TRBV6-5 and J usage is TRBJ1-6; 8 bases align to TRBD1. The CDR3 extends over 14 amino acids. The J segment lost 10 bases and the V segment lost 4 bases, leaving 6 bases of the junction unmatched. CDR1 and CDR2 from the germline V gene are MNHEY and SVGAGI. CDR3 coding DNA: TGTGCCAGCAGTTGGACAGGGAAGGGCTCACCCCTCCACTTT. It translates to CASSWTGKGSPLHF.

This chain links TRBV30 with TRBJ2-3; D possibly matches TRBD1 or TRBD2 (6 bases each). The germline CDR1 and CDR2 sequences are GTSNPN and SVGIG (reference sequence). CDR3 length: 11 residues. V shed 2 bases and J shed 8 bases, with 8 bases lying between them. The CDR3 here is CAWSPGATQYF. The CDR3 region has the DNA TGTGCCTGGAGTCCGGGGGCTACGCAGTATTTT. The whole variable domain, remainder taken from reference TRBV30 and TRBJ2-3, is SQTIHQWPATLVQPVGSPLSLECTVEGTSNPNLYWYRQAAGRGLQLLFYSVGIGQISSEVPQNLSASRPQDRQFILSSKKLLLSDSGFYLCAWSPGATQYFGPGTRLTVL.

This chain links TRBV12-3 or TRBV12-4 with TRBJ1-1; D unclear. Trimming took off 7 bases at V and 5 bases at J, with 11 bases between the two ends. This CDR3 spans 12 amino acids. CDR3 in amino acids: CASTQRETEAFF. CDR3 bases: TGTGCCAGCACCCAGCGAGAAACTGAAGCTTTCTTT.

This clonotype has at least ten counts. The genes are TRBV24-1 and TRBJ2-6; D not certain. The CDR3 contains 13 residues. Trimming took off 6 bases at V and 1 base at J, with 3 bases between the two ends. Germline V gene data show CDR1 as KGHDR and CDR2 as SFDVKD. The CDR3 loop is CATSFSGANVLTF. Here the CDR3 DNA reads TGTGCCACCAGTTTTTCTGGGGCCAACGTCCTGACTTTC.

This clonotype was observed a few times. The V and J genes are TRBV12-3 or TRBV12-4 and TRBJ2-3; tentatively, D is TRBD2 (6 bases). The V end lost 5 bases, the J end lost 4 bases, and 13 bases lay between the germline ends. The CDR3 contains 14 residues. CDR3 sequence (DNA): TGTGCCAGCAGTCCAATGACTAGTGCAGATACGCAGTATTTT. Protein: CASSPMTSADTQYF.

This clonotype came up many times. The V gene is TRBV27, the J gene TRBJ2-2, with a tentative D call TRBD2 (7 bases). Trimming took 4 bases from V and 2 from J, leaving 17 bases between them. The CDR3 length is 17 residues. In germline, CDR1 is MNHEY, CDR2 SMNVEV (reference sequence). DNA for the CDR3: TGTGCCAGCAGTTATCGGACGGGGGGCGCAAACACCGGGGAGCTGTTTTTT. This encodes CASSYRTGGANTGELFF.

This rearrangement joins TRBV20-1 to TRBJ1-4; D unclear. The V gene lost 5 bases and the J gene lost 10 bases, with 20 bases spanning the gap. Germline lookup yields CDR1 DFQATT and CDR2 SNEGSKA (reference sequence). The CDR3 has 14 residues. The CDR3 here is CSAADGRRKGKLFF. CDR3 sequence (DNA): TGCAGTGCTGCCGACGGCCGTCGGAAAGGAAAACTGTTTTTT.

This clonotype was observed many times. V gene TRBV29-1 combines with J gene TRBJ2-3; 14 bases align to TRBD2. The CDR3 extends over 18 amino acids. Germline V CDR1 and CDR2: SQVTM, ANQGSEA. The junction had 12 bases not matched to a gene; V was cut back by 6 bases and J by 1 base. The CDR3 DNA follows: TGCAGCGTCAGCACAGGGGGACTAGCGGGGGTCGGCACAGATACGCAGTATTTT. It is translated as CSVSTGGLAGVGTDTQYF.

The chain employs TRBV24-1 and TRBJ2-4; TRBD2 matches 9 bases. This CDR3 has 15 residues. Trimming took 10 bases from V and 0 from J; bases not matched to a gene: 6. Germline lookup yields CDR1 KGHDR and CDR2 SFDVKD. This CDR3 is CATSTSGLAKNIQYF. The CDR3, as DNA: TGTGCCACTTCGACTAGCGGTTTAGCCAAAAACATTCAGTACTTC.

In its sample, this clonotype was seen many times. This sequence joins TRBV4-1 and TRBJ2-5, with D unresolved. The V gene's germline CDR1 is MGHRA and CDR2 YSYEKL. This CDR3 has 15 amino acids. Between the trimmed V and J ends, which lost 4 bases and 5 bases, there was a span of 17 bases. CDR3 protein: CASSPSGRLEETQYF. In DNA form, the CDR3 reads TGCGCCAGCAGCCCTTCCGGACGCCTGGAGGAGACCCAGTACTTC.

This clonotype was counted many times. V gene TRBV5-1 combines with J gene TRBJ2-5; D ambiguous. Deletions cut 4 bases from V and 4 bases from J, with 5 bases between. This CDR3 contains 11 residues. The germline CDR1 and CDR2 sequences are SGHRS and YFSETQ. CDR3 in DNA: TGCGCCAGCAGCGGCCGAGAGACCCAGTACTTC. Translating gives CASSGRETQYF.

This clonotype was recorded many times. This chain uses TRBV5-5 with TRBJ1-2, with 9 bases aligning to TRBD1. V lost 0 bases and J lost 8; bases outside the gene matches: 8. Germline values: CDR1 SGHKS, CDR2 YYEKEE (reference sequence). The CDR3 contains 15 residues. CDR3 sequence: CASSLGPQGAGGYTF. The DNA of the CDR3 is TGTGCCAGCAGCTTGGGCCCACAGGGGGCGGGGGGCTACACCTTC.

Ten or more counts support this clonotype. The chain recombines TRBV14 with TRBJ2-2, with D unclear. Germline V CDR1 and CDR2: SGHDN, FVKESK. The CDR3 is made up of 14 amino acids. V lost 7 bases and J 0 bases, leaving 9 bases between the germline ends. For the CDR3, the DNA is TGTGCCAGCAACGGGCGTACGAACACCGGGGAGCTGTTTTTT. Residues: CASNGRTNTGELFF. The whole variable domain, remainder taken from reference TRBV14 and TRBJ2-2, is EAGVTQFPSHSVIEKGQTVTLRCDPISGHDNLYWYRRVMGKEIKFLLHFVKESKQDESGMPNNRFLAERTGGTYSTLKVQPAELEDSGVYFCASNGRTNTGELFFGEGSRLTVL.

The chain is built from TRBV9 and TRBJ1-2; no clear D. Between the trimmed V and J ends, which lost 0 bases and 3 bases, there was a span of 12 bases. CDR1 SGDLS and CDR2 YYNGEE come from the germline V gene. CDR3 length equals 15 residues. The CDR3 sequence: CASSVADRGYYGYTF. As DNA, the CDR3 is TGTGCCAGCAGCGTAGCTGATCGAGGATACTATGGCTACACCTTC.

This clonotype showed up many times. Relative to the germline gene, one junction end is altered; a read error may explain this. This chain uses TRBV5-1 with TRBJ2-3; D tentatively fits TRBD1 or TRBD2 (6 bases each). CDR3 size: 15 residues. Germline V gives CDR1 SGHRS, CDR2 YFSETQ. CDR3 sequence: CASTLGHSEGDTQYF. CDR3 nucleotides: TGCGCCAGCACCTTGGGACACTCGGAGGGGGATACGCAGTATTTT.

This clonotype was counted many times. The V and J genes are TRBV4-3 and TRBJ2-7; no clear D. V lost 1 base and J lost 2, with 12 bases in between. Germline CDR1 and CDR2: LGHNA and YSLEER. This CDR3 region has 15 residues. CDR3 coding DNA: TGCGCCAGCAGCCAAGCAATTGCAGGACCCTACGAGCAGTACTTC. Its translation: CASSQAIAGPYEQYF.

For the CDR3, the DNA is TGTGCCAGCAGCCCGGGGACTAGCCAACAAGAGACCCAGTACTTC. This sequence encodes CASSPGTSQQETQYF. This chain joins TRBV13 and TRBJ2-5; 9 nucleotides agree with TRBD2. Germline trimming cut 5 bases from V and 2 bases from J; bases unmatched to any gene: 6. CDR3 length: 15 amino acids. CDR1 and CDR2 from the germline V gene are PRHDT and FYEKMQ (reference sequence).

V is TRBV15 and J is TRBJ2-3; D is possibly TRBD1 or TRBD2 (5 bases each). The CDR3 is 15 residues long. Germline V gene sequence: CDR1 LNHNV, CDR2 YYDKDF (reference sequence). The V end lost 0 bases, the J end lost 2 bases, and 9 bases lay between the germline ends. The CDR3 is CATSRDRGTTDTQYF. The CDR3 nucleotides are TGTGCCACCAGCAGAGATCGAGGGACCACAGATACGCAGTATTTT.

V gene TRBV5-1 combines with J gene TRBJ2-5; either TRBD1 or TRBD2 may fit D (5 bases each). The CDR3 is 15 residues long. The germline V and J ends were trimmed by 1 base and 3 bases, with 13 bases remaining between them. Germline CDR1 SGHRS, CDR2 YFSETQ. The DNA of the CDR3 is TGCGCCAGCAGCTTGACGGCGGGCAGGGAAGAGACCCAGTACTTC. Encoded protein: CASSLTAGREETQYF.

This clonotype came up a few times. The rearrangement uses TRBV12-3 or TRBV12-4 and TRBJ2-2; weak D call: TRBD1 (7 bases). V lost 0 bases and J lost 4, with 15 bases in between. The CDR3 extends over 17 amino acids. As DNA, the CDR3 is TGTGCCAGCAGTTTAGCGTCGGACAGGAGGGTCACCGGGGAGCTGTTTTTT. Translating it yields CASSLASDRRVTGELFF.